This T cell receptor beta chain was sequenced for a study of CD4 T cells in relation to SARS-CoV-2 and coronaviruses. Findings and caveats of the study: Each donor contributed either pre-pandemic or post-infection samples, not both. About 65% of donors had memory CD4+ clonotypes crossrecognizing SARS-CoV-2 and common cold coronavirus spike.

Comments on this clone: Its antigen is unknown.

Assay: immunoSEQ multiplex PCR; the TCRdb copy retains only in-frame clones and omits some. The sample yields about 36,000 clones, more than 60% seen once. CDR1 is SGHTA and CDR2 is FQGTGA in the germline V gene. Deletions cut 4 bases from V and 8 bases from J, with 14 bases between. The CDR3 contains 13 residues. This clonotype was sampled from an adult with COVID-19. Sequencing input: memory CD4+ T cells from PBMCs, cultured in vitro. The chain couples TRBV7-3 to TRBJ1-2; maybe TRBD1 (5 bases). The CDR3 here is CASSSWTTKGYTF. CDR3 bases: TGTGCCAGCAGCTCCTGGACAACGAAAGGCTACACCTTC. The full variable domain, with the rest looked up from reference TRBV7-3 and TRBJ1-2, is GAGVSQTPSNKVTEKGKYVELRCDPISGHTALYWYRQSLGQGPEFLIYFQGTGAADDSGLPNDRFFAVRPEGSVSTLKIQRTERGDSAVYLCASSSWTTKGYTFGSGTRLTVV.